A single sample is the source of the 18 T cell receptor beta chains below, sequenced in a study of blood T cell repertoires in COVID-19. The repertoire was sequenced with immunoSEQ multiplex PCR; TCRdb's copy has only in-frame clones and lacks some. The sample lists about 270,000 clones, 65% to 90% occurring once. The sequencing sample was made of PBMCs or T cells enriched from blood (not recorded which). The receptor set was obtained from a man younger than 35 who had recovered from COVID-19.

This sequence joins TRBV27 and TRBJ1-5, with 8 bases fitting TRBD1. The CDR3 runs 15 residues. The germline V gene has CDR1 MNHEY and CDR2 SMNVEV (reference sequence). V lost 6 bases, J lost 0 bases, and 4 bases stayed unmatched. The CDR3 nucleotides are TGTGCCAGCAGGCGGACAGGGAATAGCAATCAGCCCCAGCATTTT. Residues: CASRRTGNSNQPQHF.

V usage is TRBV3-1 (or the pseudogene TRBV3-2) and J usage is TRBJ2-7; TRBD2 aligns across 9 bases. Trimming took 1 base from V and 2 from J; bases not matched to a gene: 3. Per the germline V gene, CDR1 is LGHDT and CDR2 is YNNKEL (reference sequence). This CDR3 region has 15 residues. The CDR3 is CASSQVASGTYEQYF. The CDR3 DNA reads as TGTGCCAGCAGCCAAGTAGCTAGCGGGACCTACGAGCAGTACTTC.

This chain uses TRBV3-1 (or the pseudogene TRBV3-2) with TRBJ2-2; tentative D call: TRBD1 (5 bases). Trimming left V 0 bases short and J 2 bases short, with 13 bases between. Germline-derived CDR1 and CDR2 are LGHDT and YNNKEL (reference sequence). The CDR3 runs 17 residues. The CDR3 DNA sequence: TGTGCCAGCAGCCAAGAGGGGCAGTACTCCAACACCGGGGAGCTGTTTTTT. It codes for CASSQEGQYSNTGELFF.

The rearrangement uses TRBV5-1 and TRBJ1-1; 11 positions match TRBD1. The J segment lost 8 bases and the V segment lost 1 base, leaving 13 bases of the junction unmatched. The CDR3 is 17 amino acids. Germline V CDR1 and CDR2: SGHRS, YFSETQ. The DNA of the CDR3 is TGCGCCAGCAGCTTGAGGACAGGGGGCAGAGGCCTAGGGGAAGCTTTCTTT. Amino acid sequence: CASSLRTGGRGLGEAFF.

This clone appeared a single time. The chain joins TRBV6-5 to TRBJ1-5; D gene uncertain. The germline V gene has CDR1 MNHEY and CDR2 SVGAGI. V lost 8 bases and J lost 6, with 5 bases in between. The CDR3 sequence is 10 residues long. CDR3 protein: CASGGQPQHF. DNA for the CDR3: TGTGCCAGCGGAGGTCAGCCCCAGCATTTT.

This rearrangement joins TRBV27 to TRBJ1-1; D remains ambiguous. This CDR3 is 14 amino acids long. Trimming left V 4 bases short and J 0 bases short, with 9 bases between. The germline gives CDR1 MNHEY, CDR2 SMNVEV (reference sequence). The CDR3 nucleotides are TGTGCCAGCAGTTCCTCAGGTGTGAACACTGAAGCTTTCTTT. Translation: CASSSSGVNTEAFF.

This chain joins TRBV19 and TRBJ2-7; 11 positions match TRBD2. CDR3 size: 19 residues. V lost 4 bases and J lost 3; bases outside the gene matches: 17. The germline gives CDR1 LNHDA, CDR2 SQIVND (reference sequence). CDR3 region: CASSRSLAGGSGKSYEQYF. DNA of the CDR3: TGTGCCAGTAGTAGAAGCCTAGCGGGGGGTTCAGGGAAGAGCTACGAGCAGTACTTC.

This chain joins TRBV19 and TRBJ1-2; perhaps TRBD1 as D (6 bases). Germline lookup yields CDR1 LNHDA and CDR2 SQIVND (reference sequence). Trimming stripped 8 bases from V and 7 bases from J, with 20 bases between. The CDR3 extends over 14 amino acids. DNA for the CDR3: TGTGCCAGTCGAAGCGGACAGTCATCTCGTGGCTACACCTTC. Protein sequence: CASRSGQSSRGYTF.

The gene calls are TRBV5-1 and TRBJ1-1, with D tentatively TRBD1 (5 bases). The CDR3 consists of 15 residues. V was pared by 0 bases and J by 4 bases, with 13 bases between. CDR1 and CDR2 from the germline V gene are SGHRS and YFSETQ. In nucleotides, the CDR3 is TGCGCCAGCAGCTTGGAACCAGGGCAGGGCACTGAAGCTTTCTTT. This gives the protein CASSLEPGQGTEAFF.

The chain is built from TRBV6-5 and TRBJ1-2, with TRBD1 matching over 9 bases. V was pared by 6 bases and J by 5 bases, with 7 bases of the junction left unmatched. Germline-derived CDR1 and CDR2 are MNHEY and SVGAGI. The CDR3 covers 14 residues. CDR3 coding DNA: TGTGCCAGCAGCCCGGACAGGGGATTTTATGGCTACACCTTC. Translating gives CASSPDRGFYGYTF.

The chain recombines TRBV28 with TRBJ1-4; TRBD1 matches at 8 bases. The ends lost 3 bases at V and 4 bases at J; junction bases unmatched: 7. Germline V gene lookup returns CDR1 MDHEN and CDR2 SYDVKM. This CDR3 contains 16 residues. In nucleotides, the CDR3 is TGTGCCAGCAGTTTCCTCGACAGGGGAATTAATGAAAAACTGTTTTTT. As protein: CASSFLDRGINEKLFF. Complete variable domain (other parts from reference TRBV28 and TRBJ1-4): DVKVTQSSRYLVKRTGEKVFLECVQDMDHENMFWYRQDPGLGLRLIYFSYDVKMKEKGDIPEGYSVSREKKERFSLILESASTNQTSMYLCASSFLDRGINEKLFFGSGTQLSVL.

Only a few counts were recorded for this clone. CDR3 sequence reads: CASSPLLTGPNGYTF. The DNA for the CDR3 is TGTGCCAGTAGTCCACTCCTTACAGGGCCGAACGGCTACACCTTC. The rearrangement links TRBV19 to TRBJ1-2; TRBD1 might be the D (6 bases). V was pared by 5 bases and J by 8 bases, with 21 bases between. The CDR3 sequence is 15 residues long. Germline values: CDR1 LNHDA, CDR2 SQIVND (reference sequence).

Only one count was recorded for this clone. This chain links TRBV4-1 with TRBJ2-7, with 8 bases matching TRBD2. CDR3 length: 16 amino acids. Looked up from germline, CDR1 is MGHRA and CDR2 is YSYEKL. J was trimmed by 4 bases and V by 4 bases; bases with no gene match: 12. The CDR3 region has the DNA TGCGCCAGCAGCCGAGAGACTAGCGCACGTGGGTACGAGCAGTACTTC. Its protein is CASSRETSARGYEQYF.

The sample holds a few counts of this clone. This chain uses TRBV6-5 with TRBJ2-1; maybe TRBD2 (5 bases). Trimming pared 6 bases from V and 3 bases from J, leaving 12 bases between. The CDR3 is 14 residues long. The germline V gene encodes CDR1 MNHEY and CDR2 SVGAGI. The CDR3 sequence is CASRGNRDYNEQFF. The CDR3 nucleotides are TGTGCCAGCAGGGGGAATCGGGACTACAATGAGCAGTTCTTC.

The CDR3: CASSSLDRGQFNEQFF. CDR3 coding DNA: TGTGCCAGCAGTTCACTTGACAGGGGGCAGTTCAATGAGCAGTTCTTC. V is TRBV28 and J is TRBJ2-1, with 10 bases matching TRBD1. V shed 4 bases, J shed 6 bases, and the junction held 9 bases outside the gene matches. The CDR3 has 16 residues. Germline lookup yields CDR1 MDHEN and CDR2 SYDVKM.

V and J are TRBV25-1 and TRBJ1-6; D is unresolved. The CDR3 has 14 amino acids. Germline CDR1 is MGHDK and CDR2 is SYGVNS. DNA of the CDR3: TGTGCTGGGGAGCGGGCCCCTGAGTATTCACCCCTCCACTTT. Translation: CAGERAPEYSPLHF.

This chain connects TRBV7-2 to TRBJ1-5; TRBD1 matches at 9 bases. The CDR3 totals 14 residues. Germline V gene sequence: CDR1 SGHTA, CDR2 FQGNSA. With 5 bases clipped from V and 5 bases from J, the junction kept 4 bases outside the gene matches. Here the CDR3 DNA reads TGTGCCAGCAGCCGGGACAGGGTCGATCAGCCCCAGCATTTT. This sequence encodes CASSRDRVDQPQHF.

Here the CDR3 reads CASSLSNLGETQYF. The CDR3 DNA reads TGCGCCAGCAGCTTGAGCAATCTCGGAGAGACCCAGTACTTC. This chain connects TRBV5-1 to TRBJ2-5; D is ambiguous. In germline, CDR1 is SGHRS, CDR2 YFSETQ. CDR3 length: 14 residues. Trimming took off 1 base at V and 4 bases at J, with 11 bases between the two ends.